One and the same sample provided the 20 T cell receptor beta chains below, sequenced in a study of OX40 agonist ivuxolimab in advanced cancers. Clones were read by immunoSEQ multiplex PCR, and TCRdb kept only the in-frame ones, dropping some. The table lists under 25,000 clones, about four fifths of them singletons. The specimen was CD4+ or CD8+ T cells sorted from blood, collected in a trial of the OX40 agonist ivuxolimab. These receptors all stem from an adult with an advanced solid tumor such as melanoma, head and neck, liver or kidney cancer.

This sequence joins TRBV2 and TRBJ2-5; D may match TRBD1 or TRBD2 (5 bases each). The germline CDR1 and CDR2 sequences are SNHLY and FYNNEI. The V end was cut by 6 bases, the J end by 5 bases, with 16 bases between. CDR3 size: 14 residues. The CDR3 region has the DNA TGTGCCAGCAGGGGGGACGCCGGGTGGGAGACCCAGTACTTC. This codes for CASRGDAGWETQYF.

The chain employs TRBV2 and TRBJ2-5, with 12 bases lining up with TRBD2. Germline V gives CDR1 SNHLY, CDR2 FYNNEI. The CDR3 spans 16 residues. V shed 0 bases, J shed 5 bases, and the junction held 4 bases outside the gene matches. Here the CDR3 DNA reads TGTGCCAGCAGTGAAGCTCTTCTAGCGGGAGGGGAGACCCAGTACTTC. It encodes CASSEALLAGGETQYF.

For the CDR3, the DNA is TGTGCCAGCAGCCCCCTCCTAAATCAGCCCCAGCATTTT. It is translated as CASSPLLNQPQHF. The chain has TRBV7-8 and TRBJ1-5; D gene unclear. Germline V gene lookup returns CDR1 SGHVS and CDR2 FQNEAQ. This CDR3 region has 13 residues. Trimming shortened V by 5 bases and J by 4 bases, and 9 bases separated the two germline ends.

The chain uses TRBV2 and TRBJ2-1, with D maybe TRBD1 (5 bases). Germline loops: CDR1 SNHLY, CDR2 FYNNEI. V lost 8 bases and J lost 9, with 17 bases in between. The CDR3 runs 13 residues. The CDR3 protein is CASLSWGRGEQFF. The CDR3 nucleotides are TGTGCCAGCCTGTCCTGGGGAAGGGGTGAGCAGTTCTTC.

This sequence joins TRBV10-3 and TRBJ1-4, with D possibly TRBD1 on 5 matching bases. Looked up from germline, CDR1 is ENHRY and CDR2 is SYGVKD. Trimming removed 5 bases from V and 16 bases from J, with 17 bases in between. The CDR3 extends over 12 amino acids. The DNA of the CDR3 is TGTGCCATCAGTCCCTCTGGGGGGGAACGGTTTTTT. Translated: CAISPSGGERFF.

By sample share, this clone is medium-sized. The genes are TRBV5-1 and TRBJ1-1; weak D call: TRBD1 (6 bases). The germline V gene has CDR1 SGHRS and CDR2 YFSETQ. V was clipped by 7 bases and J by 6 bases, with 16 bases between them. The CDR3 has 13 amino acids. CDR3 coding DNA: TGCGCCAGCCGGAAGGGCGAGGGGGCTGAAGCTTTCTTT. As protein: CASRKGEGAEAFF.

This chain connects TRBV10-3 to TRBJ2-7; 9 bases fit TRBD2. Germline-derived CDR1 and CDR2 are ENHRY and SYGVKD. CDR3 length: 16 residues. The V gene end was trimmed by 3 bases and the J gene end by 7 bases; junction bases not matched to a gene: 13. DNA of the CDR3: TGTGCCATCAGTGAACCGGGACTAGCAACTTGGGGGGAGCAGTACTTC. Translating it yields CAISEPGLATWGEQYF.

The genes are TRBV10-3 and TRBJ2-1; weak D call: TRBD2 (7 bases). Germline V gives CDR1 ENHRY, CDR2 SYGVKD. This CDR3 comprises 15 residues. V lost 4 bases and J 5 bases, leaving 15 bases between the germline ends. The chain's CDR3 is CAISGRGANNNEQFF. CDR3 bases: TGTGCCATCAGTGGTCGGGGGGCAAATAACAATGAGCAGTTCTTC.

V and J are TRBV15 and TRBJ1-5, with a tentative D call TRBD1 (6 bases). The CDR3 is made up of 16 amino acids. Germline CDR1 reads LNHNV; CDR2 reads YYDKDF (reference sequence). Between the trimmed V and J ends, which lost 3 bases and 2 bases, there was a span of 14 bases. CDR3 loop: CATSRGAGVGNQPQHF. DNA of the CDR3: TGTGCCACCAGCAGGGGTGCAGGGGTGGGCAATCAGCCCCAGCATTTT.

The chain carries TRBV10-1 and TRBJ2-2, with 7 nucleotides matching TRBD1. V shed 10 bases, J shed 0 bases, and the junction held 5 bases outside the gene matches. The germline gives CDR1 WNHNN, CDR2 SYGVQD (reference sequence). This CDR3 region has 14 residues. The CDR3 protein is CATRQGSNTGELFF. The CDR3 nucleotides read TGCGCCACGCGACAGGGATCGAACACCGGGGAGCTGTTTTTT.

The J gene is TRBJ2-1, the V gene TRBV28; D may be TRBD1 (6 bases). V lost 8 bases and J 9 bases, leaving 17 bases between the germline ends. Germline CDR1 MDHEN, CDR2 SYDVKM. The CDR3 contains 13 residues. The CDR3, as DNA: TGTGCCAGCCGCATTACAGGGTTCAGTGAGCAGTTCTTC. It codes for CASRITGFSEQFF.

The V call is TRBV7-3, the J call TRBJ2-7; 9 positions match TRBD2. The germline V gene has CDR1 SGHTA and CDR2 FQGTGA. V was pared by 5 bases and J by 7 bases, with 12 bases of the junction left unmatched. CDR3 length: 15 residues. This chain's CDR3 is CASSPVGAAGGEQYF. Here the CDR3 DNA reads TGTGCCAGCAGCCCTGTCGGTGCAGCGGGAGGAGAGCAGTACTTC.

The chain recombines TRBV6-5 with TRBJ2-7, with TRBD2 identical over 7 bases. V was pared by 0 bases and J by 2 bases, with 4 bases of the junction left unmatched. Germline CDR1 is MNHEY and CDR2 is SVGAGI. This CDR3 region has 15 residues. As DNA, the CDR3 is TGTGCCAGCAGTTACTCCCCCGGGAGGACCTACGAGCAGTACTTC. This sequence encodes CASSYSPGRTYEQYF.

The rearrangement uses TRBV7-8 and TRBJ1-4; 7 bases agree with TRBD1. J gave up 4 bases and V 5 bases, and 7 bases lay outside the gene matches. In germline, CDR1 is SGHVS, CDR2 FQNEAQ. The CDR3 totals 15 residues. The CDR3 sequence: CASSARQGINEKLFF. In nucleotides, the CDR3 is TGTGCCAGCAGCGCCAGACAGGGAATTAATGAAAAACTGTTTTTT.

This clone occurred a few times. The chain recombines TRBV29-1 with TRBJ1-1; D perhaps matches TRBD1 (5 bases). Germline CDR1 is SQVTM and CDR2 is ANQGSEA. The CDR3 length is 17 residues. V was clipped by 7 bases and J by 6 bases, with 30 bases between them. This CDR3 reads CSAAGTGRGGNLAEAFF. The CDR3, as DNA: TGCAGCGCCGCCGGCACGGGTAGGGGAGGGAACTTGGCTGAAGCTTTCTTT.

By share, this clone counts as medium-sized (0.01 to 0.1%). The CDR3: CASSLESVAGNTIYF. CDR3 bases: TGCGCCAGCAGCTTGGAGAGTGTAGCTGGAAACACCATATATTTT. This chain uses TRBV5-1 with TRBJ1-3; D is uncertain. The V and J ends lost 0 bases and 2 bases respectively, with 9 bases between them. This CDR3 region has 15 residues. From germline, CDR1 is SGHRS and CDR2 YFSETQ. Full variable domain (missing parts from reference TRBV5-1 and TRBJ1-3): KAGVTQTPRYLIKTRGQQVTLSCSPISGHRSVSWYQQTPGQGLQFLFEYFSETQRNKGNFPGRFSGRQFSNSRSEMNVSTLELGDSALYLCASSLESVAGNTIYFGEGSWLTVV.

V usage is TRBV7-2 and J usage is TRBJ1-2; no reliable D call. This CDR3 contains 14 residues. The germline gives CDR1 SGHTA, CDR2 FQGNSA. With 5 bases removed from V and 5 bases from J, the gap between germline ends came to 15 bases. CDR3 in DNA: TGTGCCAGCAGCCCCGGACTATTTCAATATGGCTACACCTTC. Translated: CASSPGLFQYGYTF.

This chain connects TRBV7-3 to TRBJ2-2, with D possibly TRBD2 on 6 matching bases. Germline loops: CDR1 SGHTA, CDR2 FQGTGA. The V end lost 2 bases, the J end lost 3 bases, and 16 bases lay between the germline ends. The CDR3 spans 17 residues. In DNA form, the CDR3 reads TGTGCCAGCAGCTTAGCCCCAGCTAGCGCCCACACCGGGGAGCTGTTTTTT. As protein: CASSLAPASAHTGELFF.

The chain carries TRBV27 and TRBJ2-1, with D tentatively TRBD2 (6 bases). Trimming pared 4 bases from V and 4 bases from J, leaving 11 bases between. CDR3 length: 14 amino acids. CDR1 is MNHEY and CDR2 is SMNVEV in the germline V gene (reference sequence). DNA for the CDR3: TGTGCCAGCAGTTCCTATGGACTATACAATGAGCAGTTCTTC. Protein product: CASSSYGLYNEQFF.

The rearrangement uses TRBV30 and TRBJ1-2, with TRBD1 matching over 10 bases. Unmatched junction bases numbered 11, after V lost 5 bases and J lost 8 bases. Germline-derived CDR1 and CDR2 are GTSNPN and SVGIG (reference sequence). The CDR3 is made up of 14 amino acids. The CDR3 DNA follows: TGTGCCTGGTTCCCGGGACAGGGGAAATTAGGCTACACCTTC. This gives the protein CAWFPGQGKLGYTF.